This T cell receptor (beta chain) comes out of a study of neurological immune-mediated disorders. For this clonotype: Its antigen is unidentified. A read error may produce the germline difference seen at one junction end.

The cDNA came from 5'RACE with 10-nucleotide random UMIs. TCRdb independently ran MiXCR on the 5' RACE reads; one entry per CDR3 protein. The sample shows about 45,000 distinct CDR3 sequences, about 22% of them seen only once. Study-level findings and limits: Patients with HTLV-1-associated myelopathy had the highest level of TCR clonal expansion, whereas patients with multiple sclerosis had the lowest level, falling beneath the level found in healthy controls.

The CDR3 length is 16 residues. Germline CDR1 is SGHNT and CDR2 is YENEEA. Noted time point: technical triplicate 3. The sample was PBMCs. This receptor was taken from a man aged 60-69 years with HTLV-1-associated myelopathy (HAM/TSP). V and J are TRBV11-3 and TRBJ2-3; TRBD2 is a possible D gene (6 bases). CDR3 DNA: TGTGCCAGCAGCTTAGGGCCGGGAGCTAGCACATATACGCAGTCTTTT. It codes for CASSLGPGASTYTQSF.